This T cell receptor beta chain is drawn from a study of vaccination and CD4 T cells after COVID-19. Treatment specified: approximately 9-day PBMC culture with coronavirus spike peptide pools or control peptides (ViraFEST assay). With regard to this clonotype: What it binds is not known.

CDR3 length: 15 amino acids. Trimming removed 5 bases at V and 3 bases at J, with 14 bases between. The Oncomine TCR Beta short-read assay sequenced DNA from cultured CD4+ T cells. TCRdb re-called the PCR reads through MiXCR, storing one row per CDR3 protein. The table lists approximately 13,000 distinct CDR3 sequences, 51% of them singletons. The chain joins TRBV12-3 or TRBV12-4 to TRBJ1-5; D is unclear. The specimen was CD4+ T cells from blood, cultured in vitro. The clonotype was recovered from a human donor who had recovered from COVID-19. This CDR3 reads CASSIVRSFNQPQHF. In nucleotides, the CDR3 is TGTGCCAGCAGTATCGTCAGGAGCTTCAATCAGCCCCAGCATTTT.